A single sample gave rise to the 2 T cell receptor beta chains below, sequenced in a study of CD8 T cells in ankylosing spondylitis. In TCRdb, the 5' RACE reads were re-called with MiXCR into one record per CDR3 protein. The data hold some 87,000 distinct CDR3 sequences, with 27% observed a single time. What was sequenced was blood, either unsorted or a sorted T cell fraction (not recorded which). These TCRs come from a male donor with ankylosing spondylitis or in good health (not recorded which).

This clonotype was counted between two and nine times. This rearrangement joins TRBV20-1 to TRBJ2-1; 7 bases are shared with TRBD1. The CDR3 has 13 amino acids. CDR1 is DFQATT, CDR2 SNEGSKA, per germline (reference sequence). With 5 bases clipped from V and 3 bases from J, the junction kept 4 bases outside the gene matches. The CDR3 loop is CSAGGQYYNEQFF. The CDR3 DNA reads TGCAGTGCTGGGGGACAGTACTACAATGAGCAGTTCTTC.

This clonotype was seen only a few times. The V and J genes are TRBV6-4 and TRBJ2-2; no clear D gene. With 3 bases removed from V and 3 bases from J, the gap between germline ends came to 5 bases. Germline assignment: CDR1 MRHNA and CDR2 SNTAGT. This CDR3 spans 13 amino acids. This CDR3 reads CASSEGYTGELFF. CDR3 nucleotides: TGTGCCAGCAGTGAGGGTTACACCGGGGAGCTGTTTTTT.